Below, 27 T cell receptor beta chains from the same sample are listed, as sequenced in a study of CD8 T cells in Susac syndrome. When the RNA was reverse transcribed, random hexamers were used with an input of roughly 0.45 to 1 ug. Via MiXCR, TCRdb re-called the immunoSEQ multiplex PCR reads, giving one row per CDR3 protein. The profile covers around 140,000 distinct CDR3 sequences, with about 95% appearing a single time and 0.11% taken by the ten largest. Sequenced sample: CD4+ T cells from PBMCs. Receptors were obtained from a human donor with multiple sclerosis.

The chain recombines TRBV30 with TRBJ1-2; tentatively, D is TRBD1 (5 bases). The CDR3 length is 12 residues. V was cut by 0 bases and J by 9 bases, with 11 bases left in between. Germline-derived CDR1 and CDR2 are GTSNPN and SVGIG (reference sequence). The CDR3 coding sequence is TGTGCCTGGAGTGTCGGGGGGTTCAGCTACACCTTC. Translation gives CAWSVGGFSYTF. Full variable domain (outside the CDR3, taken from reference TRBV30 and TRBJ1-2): SQTIHQWPATLVQPVGSPLSLECTVEGTSNPNLYWYRQAAGRGLQLLFYSVGIGQISSEVPQNLSASRPQDRQFILSSKKLLLSDSGFYLCAWSVGGFSYTFGSGTRLTVV.

CDR3 protein: CSANTYEYEQYF. In DNA, the CDR3 is TGCAGTGCGAATACATATGAGTACGAGCAGTACTTC. This chain uses TRBV20-1 with TRBJ2-7; D unclear. The V and J ends lost 6 bases and 4 bases respectively, with 13 bases between them. Germline values: CDR1 DFQATT, CDR2 SNEGSKA (reference sequence). The CDR3 spans 12 residues.

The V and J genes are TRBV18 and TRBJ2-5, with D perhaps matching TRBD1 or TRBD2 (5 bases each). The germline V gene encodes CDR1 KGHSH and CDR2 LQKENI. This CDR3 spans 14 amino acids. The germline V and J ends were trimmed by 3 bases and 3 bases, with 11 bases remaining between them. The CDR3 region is CASSPTGPEETQYF. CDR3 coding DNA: TGTGCCAGCTCACCGACGGGACCTGAAGAGACCCAGTACTTC.

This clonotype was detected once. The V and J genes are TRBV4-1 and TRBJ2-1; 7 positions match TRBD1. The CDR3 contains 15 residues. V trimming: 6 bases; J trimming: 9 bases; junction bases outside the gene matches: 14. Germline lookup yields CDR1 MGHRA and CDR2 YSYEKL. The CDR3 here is CASRGQPLRVGEQFF. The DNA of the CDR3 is TGCGCCAGCAGGGGACAGCCCCTCCGGGTTGGTGAGCAGTTCTTC.

CDR3 region: CSASSTGWKTQYF. The CDR3 nucleotides read TGCAGTGCTAGTAGCACGGGGTGGAAGACCCAGTACTTC. The rearrangement joins TRBV20-1 to TRBJ2-5, with a weak D call TRBD2 (5 bases). CDR3 length equals 13 residues. Trimming shortened V by 3 bases and J by 6 bases, and 14 bases separated the two germline ends. CDR1 is DFQATT and CDR2 is SNEGSKA in the germline V gene (reference sequence).

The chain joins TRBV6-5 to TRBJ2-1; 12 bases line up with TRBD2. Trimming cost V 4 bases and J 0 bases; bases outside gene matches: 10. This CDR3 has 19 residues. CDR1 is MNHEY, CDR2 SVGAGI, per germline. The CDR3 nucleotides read TGTGCCAGCAGTTCCACGGGACTAGCGGGTTTTAGCTCCTACAATGAGCAGTTCTTC. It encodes CASSSTGLAGFSSYNEQFF.

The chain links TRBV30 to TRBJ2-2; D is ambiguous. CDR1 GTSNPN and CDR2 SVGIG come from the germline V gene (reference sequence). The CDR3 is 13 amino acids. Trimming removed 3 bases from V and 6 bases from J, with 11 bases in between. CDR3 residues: CAWRPIRAGELFF. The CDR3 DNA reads TGTGCCTGGAGACCCATCCGGGCCGGGGAGCTGTTTTTT.

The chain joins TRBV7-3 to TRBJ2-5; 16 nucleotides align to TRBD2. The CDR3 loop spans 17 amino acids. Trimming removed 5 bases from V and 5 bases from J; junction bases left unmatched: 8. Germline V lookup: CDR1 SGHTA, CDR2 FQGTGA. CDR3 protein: CASSRGTSGGAWETQYF. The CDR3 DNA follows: TGTGCCAGCAGCCGCGGGACTAGCGGGGGGGCCTGGGAGACCCAGTACTTC.

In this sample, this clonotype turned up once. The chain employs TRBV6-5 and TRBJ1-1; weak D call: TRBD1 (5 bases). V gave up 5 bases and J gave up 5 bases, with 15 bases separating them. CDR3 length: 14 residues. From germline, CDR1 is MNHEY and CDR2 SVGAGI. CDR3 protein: CASSPPGLPTEAFF. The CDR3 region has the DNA TGTGCCAGCAGTCCCCCGGGACTCCCTACTGAAGCTTTCTTT.

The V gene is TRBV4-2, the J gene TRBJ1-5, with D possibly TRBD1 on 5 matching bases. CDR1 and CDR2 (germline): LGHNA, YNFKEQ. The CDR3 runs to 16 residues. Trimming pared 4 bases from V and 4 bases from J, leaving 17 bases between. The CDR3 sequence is CASSPTGTQANQPQHF. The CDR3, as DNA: TGTGCCAGCAGCCCAACCGGGACCCAGGCTAATCAGCCCCAGCATTTT.

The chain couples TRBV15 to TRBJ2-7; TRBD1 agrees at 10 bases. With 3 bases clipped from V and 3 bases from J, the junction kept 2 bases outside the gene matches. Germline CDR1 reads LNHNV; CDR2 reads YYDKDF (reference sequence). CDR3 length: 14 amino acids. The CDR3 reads CATSRTGGYYEQYF. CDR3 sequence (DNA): TGTGCCACCAGCAGGACAGGGGGCTACTACGAGCAGTACTTC. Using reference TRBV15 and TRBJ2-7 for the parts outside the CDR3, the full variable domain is DAMVIQNPRYQVTQFGKPVTLSCSQTLNHNVMYWYQQKSSQAPKLLFHYYDKDFNNEADTPDNFQSRRPNTSFCFLDIRSPGLGDTAMYLCATSRTGGYYEQYFGPGTRLTVT.

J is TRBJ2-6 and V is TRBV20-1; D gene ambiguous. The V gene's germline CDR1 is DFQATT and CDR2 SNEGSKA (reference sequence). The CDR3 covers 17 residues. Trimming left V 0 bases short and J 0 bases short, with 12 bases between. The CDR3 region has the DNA TGCAGTGCTAGAGATCCTACGTGGCGCTCTGGGGCCAACGTCCTGACTTTC. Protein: CSARDPTWRSGANVLTF.

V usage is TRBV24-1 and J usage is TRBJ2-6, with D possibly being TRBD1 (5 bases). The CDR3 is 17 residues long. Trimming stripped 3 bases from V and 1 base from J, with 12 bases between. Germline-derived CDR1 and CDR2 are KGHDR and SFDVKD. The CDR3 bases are TGTGCCACCAGTGATCCCACAGGCGAGTCTGGGGCCAACGTCCTGACTTTC. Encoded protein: CATSDPTGESGANVLTF.

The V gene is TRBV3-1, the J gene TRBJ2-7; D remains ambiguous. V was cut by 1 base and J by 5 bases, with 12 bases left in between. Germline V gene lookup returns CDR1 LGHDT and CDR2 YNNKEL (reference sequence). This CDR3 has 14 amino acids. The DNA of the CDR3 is TGTGCCAGCAGCCAAGCCTCACGGACCCACGAGCAGTACTTC. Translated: CASSQASRTHEQYF.

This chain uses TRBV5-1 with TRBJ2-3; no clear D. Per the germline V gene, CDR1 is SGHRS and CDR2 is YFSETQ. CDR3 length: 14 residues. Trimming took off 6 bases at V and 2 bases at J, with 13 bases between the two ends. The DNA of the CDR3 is TGCGCCAGCACCCCCGAGACCTTCACAGATACGCAGTATTTT. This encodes CASTPETFTDTQYF.

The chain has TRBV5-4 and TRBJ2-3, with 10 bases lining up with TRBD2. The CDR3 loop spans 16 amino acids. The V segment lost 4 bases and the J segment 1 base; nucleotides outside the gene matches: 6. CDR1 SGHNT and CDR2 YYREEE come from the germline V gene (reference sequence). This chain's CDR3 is CASSKQGLARTDTQYF. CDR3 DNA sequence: TGTGCCAGCAGCAAACAGGGACTAGCGCGCACAGATACGCAGTATTTT.

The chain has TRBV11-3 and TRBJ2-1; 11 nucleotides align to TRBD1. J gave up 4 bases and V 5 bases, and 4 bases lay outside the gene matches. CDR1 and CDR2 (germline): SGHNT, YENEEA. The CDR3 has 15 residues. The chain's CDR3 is CASSLGQGAYNEQFF. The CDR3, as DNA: TGTGCCAGCAGCCTAGGACAGGGGGCTTACAATGAGCAGTTCTTC.

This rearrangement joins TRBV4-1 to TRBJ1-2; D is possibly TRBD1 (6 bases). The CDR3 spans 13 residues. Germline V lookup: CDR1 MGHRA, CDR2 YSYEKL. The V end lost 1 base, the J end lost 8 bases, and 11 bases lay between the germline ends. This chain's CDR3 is CASSQGPGGGYTF. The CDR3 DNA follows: TGCGCCAGCAGCCAAGGGCCTGGGGGCGGCTACACCTTC.

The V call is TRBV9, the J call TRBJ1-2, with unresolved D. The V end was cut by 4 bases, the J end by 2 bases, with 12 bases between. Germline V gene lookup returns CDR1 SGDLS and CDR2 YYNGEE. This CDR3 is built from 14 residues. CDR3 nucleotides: TGTGCCAGCAGCCCTCTCCCGGCGAACTATGGCTACACCTTC. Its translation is CASSPLPANYGYTF.

CDR3 sequence reads: CASSPQGRKTQYF. The DNA for the CDR3 is TGTGCCAGCAGCCCCCAGGGAAGGAAGACCCAGTACTTC. V and J are TRBV7-3 and TRBJ2-5, with D maybe TRBD1 (5 bases). Between the trimmed V and J ends, which lost 5 bases and 6 bases, there was a span of 13 bases. The CDR3 extends over 13 amino acids. CDR1 and CDR2 from the germline V gene are SGHTA and FQGTGA.

The chain's CDR3 is CSARDSKRAGGSSPLHF. CDR3 bases: TGCAGTGCTAGAGATTCCAAGAGGGCAGGCGGGAGTTCACCCCTCCACTTT. V is TRBV20-1 and J is TRBJ1-6; the D is unclear. V gave up 0 bases and J gave up 9 bases, with 21 bases separating them. Germline CDR1 reads DFQATT; CDR2 reads SNEGSKA (reference sequence). The CDR3 contains 17 residues.

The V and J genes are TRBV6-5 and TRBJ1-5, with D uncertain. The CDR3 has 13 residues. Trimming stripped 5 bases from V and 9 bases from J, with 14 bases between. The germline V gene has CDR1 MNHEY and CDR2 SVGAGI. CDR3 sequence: CASSLTFLGPQHF. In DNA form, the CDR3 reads TGTGCCAGCAGTCTGACATTCCTGGGGCCCCAGCATTTT.

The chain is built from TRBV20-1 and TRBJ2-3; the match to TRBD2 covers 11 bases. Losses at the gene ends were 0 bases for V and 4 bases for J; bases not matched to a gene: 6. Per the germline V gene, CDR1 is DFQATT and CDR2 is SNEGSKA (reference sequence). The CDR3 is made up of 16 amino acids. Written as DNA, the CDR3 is TGCAGTGCTAGAGACCAGACTAGCGGGGTAGCAGATACGCAGTATTTT. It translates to CSARDQTSGVADTQYF.

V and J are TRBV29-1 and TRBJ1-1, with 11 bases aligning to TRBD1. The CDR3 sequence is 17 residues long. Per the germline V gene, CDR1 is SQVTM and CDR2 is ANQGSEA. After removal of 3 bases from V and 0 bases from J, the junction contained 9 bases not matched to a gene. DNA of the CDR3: TGCAGCGTTGATGGACAGGGGGCTTCTTGGCTGAACACTGAAGCTTTCTTT. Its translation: CSVDGQGASWLNTEAFF.

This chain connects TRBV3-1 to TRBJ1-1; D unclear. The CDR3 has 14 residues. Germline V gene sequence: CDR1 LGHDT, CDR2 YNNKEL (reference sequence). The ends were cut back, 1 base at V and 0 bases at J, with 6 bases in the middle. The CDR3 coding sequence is TGTGCCAGCAGCCAAGTATTCTTGAACACTGAAGCTTTCTTT. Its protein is CASSQVFLNTEAFF. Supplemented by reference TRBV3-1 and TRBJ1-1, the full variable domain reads DTAVSQTPKYLVTQMGNDKSIKCEQNLGHDTMYWYKQDSKKFLKIMFSYNNKELIINETVPNRFSPKSPDKAHLNLHINSLELGDSAVYFCASSQVFLNTEAFFGQGTRLTVV.

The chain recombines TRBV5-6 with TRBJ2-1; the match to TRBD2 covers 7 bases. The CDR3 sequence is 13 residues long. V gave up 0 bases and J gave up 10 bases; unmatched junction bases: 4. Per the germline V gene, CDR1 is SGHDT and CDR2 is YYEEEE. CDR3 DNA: TGTGCCAGCAGCTTGGAGGGGAGGGGAGAGCAGTTCTTC. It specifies CASSLEGRGEQFF. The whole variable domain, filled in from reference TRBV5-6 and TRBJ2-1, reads DAGVTQSPTHLIKTRGQQVTLRCSPKSGHDTVSWYQQALGQGPQFIFQYYEEEERQRGNFPDRFSGHQFPNYSSELNVNALLLGDSALYLCASSLEGRGEQFFGPGTRLTVL.

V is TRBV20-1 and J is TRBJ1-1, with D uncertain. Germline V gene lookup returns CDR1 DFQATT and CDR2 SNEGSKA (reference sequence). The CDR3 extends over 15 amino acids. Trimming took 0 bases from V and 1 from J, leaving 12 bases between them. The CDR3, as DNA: TGCAGTGCTAGAGAAGATGAGGCCCGGAACACTGAAGCTTTCTTT. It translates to CSAREDEARNTEAFF.